A single sample gave rise to the 9 T cell receptor beta chains below, sequenced in a study of cytotoxic CD8 clonotypes in ibrutinib-treated CLL. Method: immunoSEQ multiplex PCR; TCRdb's copy keeps in-frame clones and lacks some. The sample consists of some 80,000 clones, roughly 77% of them appearing once. Sequenced here: PBMCs, sampled after 12 months of ibrutinib treatment. These receptors came from a human donor with chronic lymphocytic leukemia.

The chain links TRBV7-2 to TRBJ2-2, with D perhaps matching TRBD1 (6 bases). Between the trimmed V and J ends, which lost 5 bases and 8 bases, there was a span of 9 bases. CDR1 SGHTA and CDR2 FQGNSA come from the germline V gene. This CDR3 contains 12 residues. CDR3 bases: TGTGCCAGCAGCCTCAGGGGTGGGGAGCTGTTTTTT. This sequence encodes CASSLRGGELFF. Supplemented by reference TRBV7-2 and TRBJ2-2, the full variable domain reads GAGVSQSPSNKVTEKGKDVELRCDPISGHTALYWYRQSLGQGLEFLIYFQGNSAPDKSGLPSDRFSAERTGGSVSTLTIQRTQQEDSAVYLCASSLRGGELFFGEGSRLTVL.

V is TRBV2 and J is TRBJ2-2; TRBD1 is a possible D gene (5 bases). CDR1 and CDR2 (germline): SNHLY, FYNNEI. CDR3 size: 14 residues. V gave up 6 bases and J gave up 3 bases, with 11 bases separating them. The CDR3 spells CASRQGTDTGELFF. In DNA form, the CDR3 reads TGTGCCAGCAGGCAGGGTACGGACACCGGGGAGCTGTTTTTT.

The chain combines TRBV28 with TRBJ2-1, with 8 positions matching TRBD2. CDR3 size: 13 residues. The V and J ends lost 7 bases and 9 bases, in that order; junction bases with no gene match: 8. Germline V CDR1 and CDR2: MDHEN, SYDVKM. The CDR3 is CASTASGLGEQFF. CDR3 sequence (DNA): TGTGCCAGCACGGCTAGCGGGTTGGGTGAGCAGTTCTTC.

This sequence joins TRBV7-2 and TRBJ2-1; D is unclear. The CDR3 has 14 residues. Trimming took off 5 bases at V and 6 bases at J, with 14 bases between the two ends. The V gene's germline CDR1 is SGHTA and CDR2 FQGNSA. CDR3 amino acids: CASSPPGRPNEQFF. The DNA of the CDR3 is TGTGCCAGCAGCCCCCCAGGCAGGCCCAATGAGCAGTTCTTC. The entire variable domain, with the rest obtained from reference TRBV7-2 and TRBJ2-1, is as follows: GAGVSQSPSNKVTEKGKDVELRCDPISGHTALYWYRQSLGQGLEFLIYFQGNSAPDKSGLPSDRFSAERTGGSVSTLTIQRTQQEDSAVYLCASSPPGRPNEQFFGPGTRLTVL.

This chain links TRBV28 with TRBJ1-4; D is unresolved. Trimming stripped 5 bases from V and 10 bases from J, with 8 bases between. Per the germline V gene, CDR1 is MDHEN and CDR2 is SYDVKM. The CDR3 length is 11 residues. For the CDR3, the DNA is TGTGCCAGCAGTACCACCGCAAAACTGTTTTTT. Its protein is CASSTTAKLFF. The variable domain in full, completed from reference TRBV28 and TRBJ1-4, reads DVKVTQSSRYLVKRTGEKVFLECVQDMDHENMFWYRQDPGLGLRLIYFSYDVKMKEKGDIPEGYSVSREKKERFSLILESASTNQTSMYLCASSTTAKLFFGSGTQLSVL.

The chain joins TRBV6-5 to TRBJ2-5; 8 positions agree with TRBD1. V was pared by 1 base and J by 5 bases, with 6 bases of the junction left unmatched. The CDR3 is 15 residues long. Germline CDR1 is MNHEY and CDR2 is SVGAGI. DNA of the CDR3: TGTGCCAGCAGTTACTTGGGGACAGGCAGGGAGACCCAGTACTTC. Its translation is CASSYLGTGRETQYF.

This clone was counted once. This chain links TRBV5-4 with TRBJ1-3; no clear D. Trimming took off 4 bases at V and 0 bases at J, with 11 bases between the two ends. The CDR3 consists of 15 residues. Germline CDR1 is SGHNT and CDR2 is YYREEE (reference sequence). CDR3 loop: CASSGHKSSGNTIYF. The CDR3, as DNA: TGTGCCAGCAGCGGCCACAAGAGCTCTGGAAACACCATATATTTT. The full variable domain, its missing parts supplied by reference TRBV5-4 and TRBJ1-3, is ETGVTQSPTHLIKTRGQQVTLRCSSQSGHNTVSWYQQALGQGPQFIFQYYREEENGRGNFPPRFSGLQFPNYSSELNVNALELDDSALYLCASSGHKSSGNTIYFGEGSWLTVV.

The V gene is TRBV6-6, the J gene TRBJ2-7, with a possible D match to TRBD2 (6 bases). The V and J ends lost 6 bases and 4 bases respectively, with 13 bases between them. The CDR3 consists of 13 residues. Germline V CDR1 and CDR2: MNHNY, SVGAGI (reference sequence). The CDR3 DNA is TGTGCCAGCAGGCGCACAGGAGGGTACGAGCAGTACTTC. It translates to CASRRTGGYEQYF.

CDR3 sequence (DNA): TGTGCCAGCAGTTATGACAGGGGGGGAAACACCATATATTTT. This sequence encodes CASSYDRGGNTIYF. The rearrangement uses TRBV6-5 and TRBJ1-3; 9 positions match TRBD1. The germline V gene has CDR1 MNHEY and CDR2 SVGAGI. The length of the CDR3 is 14 residues. With 3 bases clipped from V and 4 bases from J, the junction kept 1 base outside the gene matches.